The 22 T cell receptor beta chains presented below share a single source sample, sequenced in a study of cytomegalovirus exposure and HLA in healthy donors. In the PCR, 60 Vbeta and 13 Jbeta primers were used. The repertoire was sequenced with immunoSEQ multiplex PCR; TCRdb's copy has only in-frame clones and lacks some. The repertoire holds 120,000 or so clones, with about 80% as singletons. Material: PBMCs. The receptors stem from a man aged 25 to 40 in good health and CMV-seropositive.

The chain carries TRBV11-2 and TRBJ2-5; the match to TRBD2 covers 9 bases. The CDR3 has 14 residues. Germline CDR1 is SGHAT and CDR2 is FQNNGV. Losses at the gene ends were 5 bases for V and 4 bases for J; bases not matched to a gene: 5. The DNA for the CDR3 is TGTGCCAGCAGCCTGGGACTAGCTAGAGAGACCCAGTACTTC. Translated: CASSLGLARETQYF. Full variable domain (remainder filled in from reference TRBV11-2 and TRBJ2-5): EAGVAQSPRYKIIEKRQSVAFWCNPISGHATLYWYQQILGQGPKLLIQFQNNGVVDDSQLPKDRFSAERLKGVDSTLKIQPAKLEDSAVYLCASSLGLARETQYFGPGTRLLVL.

The chain combines TRBV6-5 with TRBJ1-2; TRBD1 matches at 8 bases. The CDR3 covers 13 residues. V lost 6 bases and J lost 2; bases outside the gene matches: 2. CDR1 is MNHEY and CDR2 is SVGAGI in the germline V gene. The CDR3 loop reads CASRDRVNYGYTF. The CDR3 bases are TGTGCCAGCAGGGACAGGGTAAACTATGGCTACACCTTC.

At least ten counts were recorded for this clone. V usage is TRBV6-4 and J usage is TRBJ2-5; TRBD2 is a possible D gene (7 bases). This CDR3 has 13 residues. CDR1 is MRHNA and CDR2 is SNTAGT in the germline V gene. The V end was cut by 6 bases, the J end by 3 bases, with 11 bases between. This CDR3 is CASSTGGEETQYF. The CDR3 DNA reads as TGTGCCAGCAGCACGGGGGGCGAAGAGACCCAGTACTTC.

This rearrangement joins TRBV5-6 to TRBJ2-5, with 11 bases fitting TRBD2. The CDR3 has 15 amino acids. Per the germline V gene, CDR1 is SGHDT and CDR2 is YYEEEE. The V gene end was trimmed by 4 bases and the J gene end by 4 bases; junction bases not matched to a gene: 6. The CDR3 DNA is TGTGCCAGCAGCGCGACTAGCGGGGTCGGAGAGACCCAGTACTTC. Residues: CASSATSGVGETQYF.

This rearrangement joins TRBV4-2 to TRBJ2-5; 8 bases map to TRBD2. Trimming cost V 1 base and J 5 bases; bases outside gene matches: 9. Germline assignment: CDR1 LGHNA and CDR2 YNFKEQ. This CDR3 is built from 16 residues. The chain's CDR3 is CASSQGAGAPPETQYF. DNA of the CDR3: TGTGCCAGCAGCCAAGGAGCGGGGGCCCCTCCCGAGACCCAGTACTTC.

This chain joins TRBV19 and TRBJ2-7; 7 positions match TRBD1. The trim removed 5 bases at V and 4 bases at J, leaving 5 bases unmatched. The CDR3 has 13 residues. Germline assignment: CDR1 LNHDA and CDR2 SQIVND (reference sequence). CDR3 coding DNA: TGTGCCAGTAGTCCCGGGACAGCGTACGAGCAGTACTTC. Amino acid sequence: CASSPGTAYEQYF.

The V call is TRBV6-5, the J call TRBJ1-5; D is possibly TRBD1 (5 bases). The CDR3 covers 15 residues. V was trimmed by 5 bases and J by 3 bases, leaving 14 bases between them. Germline assignment: CDR1 MNHEY and CDR2 SVGAGI. The CDR3 reads CASSPGLRVNQPQHF. Here the CDR3 DNA reads TGTGCCAGCAGTCCGGGACTTAGGGTCAATCAGCCCCAGCATTTT.

This chain uses TRBV2 with TRBJ2-7, with D possibly being TRBD1 (5 bases). The CDR3 is made up of 13 amino acids. V was pared by 5 bases and J by 1 base, with 9 bases between. Germline CDR1 is SNHLY and CDR2 is FYNNEI. The CDR3 DNA reads TGTGCCAGCAGTCAGGGCCCATCCTACGAGCAGTACTTC. Its translation is CASSQGPSYEQYF.

The chain couples TRBV21-1 to TRBJ1-2; TRBD1 is taken as the D call from the table, unchecked against the DNA. TRBV21-1 constitutes a pseudogene. The CDR3 has 16 residues. The CDR3 DNA reads as TGTGCCAGCAGCCCGGGACAGGGGCCTACTAACTATGGCTACACCTTC. It specifies CASSPGQGPTNYGYTF.

The rearrangement joins TRBV27 to TRBJ2-2; 7 positions match TRBD1. The CDR3 is 16 residues long. The junction had 11 bases not matched to a gene; V was cut back by 7 bases and J by 3 bases. Germline assignment: CDR1 MNHEY and CDR2 SMNVEV (reference sequence). The CDR3 loop is CASKFLGGFDTGELFF. CDR3 in DNA: TGTGCCAGCAAATTCTTAGGGGGCTTCGACACCGGGGAGCTGTTTTTT.

The chain recombines TRBV11-1 with TRBJ2-1, with TRBD1 matching over 9 bases. The J segment lost 4 bases and the V segment lost 5 bases, leaving 6 bases of the junction unmatched. Germline V gene data show CDR1 as SGHAT and CDR2 as FQDESV (reference sequence). This CDR3 has 15 amino acids. CDR3 residues: CASSHTGGPYNEQFF. The CDR3 DNA reads TGTGCCAGCAGCCATACAGGGGGCCCTTACAATGAGCAGTTCTTC.

V is TRBV5-6 and J is TRBJ1-1; 7 nucleotides align to TRBD1. The CDR3 totals 16 residues. J lost 2 bases, V lost 3 bases, and 10 bases had no gene match. Germline CDR1 reads SGHDT; CDR2 reads YYEEEE. CDR3 nucleotide sequence: TGTGCCAGCAGCTACACCTATTACAGGGGAAACACTGAAGCTTTCTTT. This translates into CASSYTYYRGNTEAFF.

In its sample, this clone was seen a few times. The chain employs TRBV5-1 and TRBJ2-3; weak D call: TRBD1 (5 bases). There are 13 residues in the CDR3. Germline lookup yields CDR1 SGHRS and CDR2 YFSETQ. V lost 1 base to trimming and J lost 3 bases, with 6 bases between them. CDR3 region: CASSLPGTDTQYF. CDR3 coding DNA: TGCGCCAGCAGCTTGCCAGGGACAGATACGCAGTATTTT.

The J gene is TRBJ1-1, the V gene TRBV4-1, with 7 bases aligning to TRBD1. V trimming: 3 bases; J trimming: 8 bases; junction bases outside the gene matches: 6. The CDR3 consists of 13 residues. The V gene's germline CDR1 is MGHRA and CDR2 YSYEKL. CDR3 loop: CASSHQRDREAFF. In DNA, the CDR3 is TGCGCCAGCAGCCACCAAAGGGACAGAGAAGCTTTCTTT.

The chain links TRBV9 to TRBJ2-7; TRBD1 matches at 9 bases. V trimming: 3 bases; J trimming: 1 base; junction bases outside the gene matches: 5. The V gene's germline CDR1 is SGDLS and CDR2 YYNGEE. The CDR3 is made up of 15 amino acids. CDR3 amino acids: CASSEADRGSYEQYF. CDR3 nucleotide sequence: TGTGCCAGCAGCGAGGCGGACAGGGGATCCTACGAGCAGTACTTC.

This clone was picked up one time. The chain uses TRBV6-5 and TRBJ2-1; no definite D call. Trimming shortened V by 0 bases and J by 3 bases, and 12 bases separated the two germline ends. The CDR3 sequence is 16 residues long. Germline loops: CDR1 MNHEY, CDR2 SVGAGI. CDR3 protein: CASSYSIGSGYNEQFF. The CDR3 DNA sequence: TGTGCCAGCAGTTACTCGATTGGGTCGGGCTACAATGAGCAGTTCTTC.

This chain joins TRBV7-3 and TRBJ2-1, with 9 bases aligning to TRBD2. The CDR3 is made up of 15 amino acids. The germline V gene encodes CDR1 SGHTA and CDR2 FQGTGA. V was pared by 2 bases and J by 7 bases, with 6 bases of the junction left unmatched. The CDR3 loop reads CASSLYAGGRNEQFF. Here the CDR3 DNA reads TGTGCCAGCAGCTTATACGCGGGGGGGCGTAATGAGCAGTTCTTC.

The chain links TRBV5-1 to TRBJ2-5; TRBD1 matches at 9 bases. Germline assignment: CDR1 SGHRS and CDR2 YFSETQ. CDR3 length: 15 amino acids. The trim removed 4 bases at V and 5 bases at J, leaving 9 bases unmatched. The CDR3 here is CASSPWGQGGETQYF. The CDR3 DNA reads TGCGCCAGCAGCCCCTGGGGACAGGGCGGGGAGACCCAGTACTTC.

A few counts support this clone. The rearrangement links TRBV19 to TRBJ1-1, with D unclear. Germline loops: CDR1 LNHDA, CDR2 SQIVND (reference sequence). The CDR3 is 13 residues long. Trimming shortened V by 10 bases and J by 5 bases, and 17 bases separated the two germline ends. The CDR3 sequence is CATQEGWRTEAFF. CDR3 nucleotides: TGTGCCACCCAAGAAGGGTGGAGGACTGAAGCTTTCTTT. Full variable domain (outside the CDR3, taken from reference TRBV19 and TRBJ1-1): DGGITQSPKYLFRKEGQNVTLSCEQNLNHDAMYWYRQDPGQGLRLIYYSQIVNDFQKGDIAEGYSVSREKKESFPLTVTSAQKNPTAFYLCATQEGWRTEAFFGQGTRLTVV.

The CDR3 coding sequence is TGCGCCAGCAGCCAAGGTAGACAGGGGGCGATCGAGCAGTACTTC. This encodes CASSQGRQGAIEQYF. The rearrangement joins TRBV4-1 to TRBJ2-7; 10 positions match TRBD1. This CDR3 has 15 residues. The V segment lost 1 base and the J segment 6 bases; nucleotides outside the gene matches: 6. Germline CDR1 is MGHRA and CDR2 is YSYEKL.

In this sample, this clone turned up a few times. The rearrangement joins TRBV18 to TRBJ1-5; 8 bases match TRBD1. This CDR3 comprises 17 residues. J lost 5 bases, V lost 4 bases, and 13 bases had no gene match. CDR1 KGHSH and CDR2 LQKENI come from the germline V gene. This CDR3 is CASSQHQTGAVDQPQHF. The CDR3 DNA is TGTGCCAGCTCACAACATCAGACAGGGGCCGTCGATCAGCCCCAGCATTTT.

The chain links TRBV28 to TRBJ2-3; the match to TRBD1 covers 10 bases. V lost 4 bases to trimming and J lost 6 bases; unmatched junction nucleotides: 7. Per the germline V gene, CDR1 is MDHEN and CDR2 is SYDVKM. The CDR3 has 15 amino acids. CDR3 bases: TGTGCCAGCAGTTCACGACAGGGGGCGCATGATACGCAGTATTTT. Its translation: CASSSRQGAHDTQYF.